This T cell receptor (beta chain) was found in a study of blood T cell repertoires in COVID-19. Study in general: Samples taken during acute and convalescent COVID-19 were collected in the United States, Italy and Spain. PBMCs, B-cell-depleted T cells, or T cells provided the cDNA or gDNA that made up the material.

The CDR3 is made up of 17 amino acids. The germline V gene encodes CDR1 SGHTA and CDR2 FQGNSA. Losses at the gene ends were 4 bases for V and 0 bases for J; bases not matched to a gene: 4. Self-reported history from a screening survey and questionnaire set each donor's cohort. All recovered Cohort 3 donors got two negative PCRs, got clearance, or saw symptom resolution. The method was immunoSEQ multiplex PCR; TCRdb's version includes in-frame clones alone and lacks a portion of them. The sample lists around 380,000 clones, approximately 87% occurring once. This TCR was sampled from a man aged 25 to 45 who had recovered from COVID-19. The specimen sequenced was PBMCs or T cells enriched from blood (not recorded which). The J gene is TRBJ2-7, the V gene TRBV7-2; 15 bases fit TRBD2. The CDR3 region is CASSYGLAGGSSYEQYF. CDR3 sequence (DNA): TGTGCCAGCAGCTACGGACTAGCGGGGGGGAGCTCCTACGAGCAGTACTTC. The full variable domain, in which reference TRBV7-2 and TRBJ2-7 provide the parts outside the CDR3, is GAGVSQSPSNKVTEKGKDVELRCDPISGHTALYWYRQSLGQGLEFLIYFQGNSAPDKSGLPSDRFSAERTGGSVSTLTIQRTQQEDSAVYLCASSYGLAGGSSYEQYFGPGTRLTVT.